These 26 T cell receptor beta chains originate from one sample sequenced in a study of beta chain features in type 1 diabetes. Regarding the study as a whole: Moderate but significant shortening of TCRB CDR3s was recorded in all four CD4+ subsets from Type 1 diabetes patients.

Sequenced material consisted of expressed TCRB transcripts (all of the isolated RNA was reverse transcribed). Clones were sequenced by immunoSEQ multiplex PCR, and TCRdb holds only the in-frame ones, with some missing. The sample shows fewer than 200,000 clones, about a tenth of them seen only once. No cognate antigen is known for these TCRs. Specimen: central memory CD4+ T cells from blood. Source of these receptors: a man aged 25 to 40 with type 1 diabetes.

The sample holds a few counts of this clone. This rearrangement joins TRBV28 to TRBJ2-5, with a tentative D call TRBD2 (6 bases). This CDR3 has 15 amino acids. Germline CDR1 MDHEN, CDR2 SYDVKM. Between the trimmed V and J ends, which lost 2 bases and 3 bases, there was a span of 13 bases. The CDR3 spells CASSLIQRTKETQYF. CDR3 bases: TGTGCCAGCAGTTTAATCCAACGGACTAAAGAGACCCAGTACTTC. Filled out from reference TRBV28 and TRBJ2-5, the complete variable domain reads DVKVTQSSRYLVKRTGEKVFLECVQDMDHENMFWYRQDPGLGLRLIYFSYDVKMKEKGDIPEGYSVSREKKERFSLILESASTNQTSMYLCASSLIQRTKETQYFGPGTRLLVL.

This rearrangement joins TRBV5-1 to TRBJ1-3; 8 nucleotides match TRBD1. The CDR3 loop spans 15 amino acids. CDR1 and CDR2 from the germline V gene are SGHRS and YFSETQ. With V trimmed by 4 bases and J by 6 bases, 9 bases remained unmatched. In nucleotides, the CDR3 is TGCGCCAGCAGCCCGACAGGGGATCCGGAAAACACCATATATTTT. The encoded protein is CASSPTGDPENTIYF.

With respect to this clone: The junction shows a germline mismatch at one end, possibly a read error. The chain links TRBV18 to TRBJ2-7, with D uncertain. CDR1 and CDR2 (germline): KGHSH, LQKENI. This CDR3 has 11 amino acids. CDR3 region: CASSPPRSRHF. In nucleotides, the CDR3 is TGTGCCAGCTCACCACCCCGGAGTCGCCATTTC.

This clone has only a few counts. The chain has TRBV6-5 and TRBJ2-1, with 8 bases matching TRBD1. The CDR3 consists of 15 residues. Germline V gene data show CDR1 as MNHEY and CDR2 as SVGAGI. The V segment lost 7 bases and the J segment 4 bases; nucleotides outside the gene matches: 9. CDR3 sequence reads: CASTTGWTGYNEQFF. CDR3 nucleotide sequence: TGTGCCAGCACCACCGGGTGGACAGGGTACAATGAGCAGTTCTTC.

This clone appeared many times. The V gene is TRBV29-1, the J gene TRBJ2-7; perhaps TRBD1 as D (6 bases). CDR3 length equals 14 residues. Germline V CDR1 and CDR2: SQVTM, ANQGSEA. The V and J ends lost 8 bases and 1 base respectively, with 18 bases between them. CDR3 nucleotide sequence: TGCAGCCATGAAGGCAGGGGATCTTCCTACGAGCAGTACTTC. This codes for CSHEGRGSSYEQYF.

This clone was counted a few times. This sequence joins TRBV2 and TRBJ1-1; D gene unclear. The germline V and J ends were trimmed by 5 bases and 1 base, with 11 bases remaining between them. CDR3 length: 14 residues. Per germline, CDR1 SNHLY and CDR2 FYNNEI. CDR3 sequence reads: CASSFTATNTEAFF. DNA of the CDR3: TGTGCCAGCAGTTTTACAGCCACGAACACTGAAGCTTTCTTT. Drawing the rest from reference TRBV2 and TRBJ1-1, the complete variable domain is EPEVTQTPSHQVTQMGQEVILRCVPISNHLYFYWYRQILGQKVEFLVSFYNNEISEKSEIFDDQFSVERPDGSNFTLKIRSTKLEDSAMYFCASSFTATNTEAFFGQGTRLTVV.

In this sample, this clone turned up a few times. This sequence joins TRBV7-9 and TRBJ2-5; the D is unclear. The V and J ends lost 6 bases and 3 bases respectively, with 5 bases between them. The germline CDR1 and CDR2 sequences are SEHNR and FQNEAQ (reference sequence). The CDR3 sequence is 11 residues long. CDR3 coding DNA: TGTGCCAGCAGTAGAGAAGAGACCCAGTACTTC. Translation gives CASSREETQYF.

Only a few counts were recorded for this clone. The J gene is TRBJ2-7, the V gene TRBV2; 10 bases match TRBD2. The CDR3 sequence is 14 residues long. Germline CDR1 SNHLY, CDR2 FYNNEI. The J segment lost 4 bases and the V segment lost 6 bases, leaving 6 bases of the junction unmatched. The CDR3 region has the DNA TGTGCCAGCAGCGGGGGACTAGCGCCTTACGAGCAGTACTTC. This sequence encodes CASSGGLAPYEQYF.

The V gene is TRBV6-6, the J gene TRBJ2-4; weak D call: TRBD1 (5 bases). Germline assignment: CDR1 MNHNY and CDR2 SVGAGI (reference sequence). V was clipped by 7 bases and J by 1 base, with 14 bases between them. CDR3 length: 15 amino acids. In DNA form, the CDR3 reads TGTGCCAGCATTAGCATGGGGCACGCCAAAAACATTCAGTACTTC. Encoded protein: CASISMGHAKNIQYF.

This clone was seen a few times. This chain uses TRBV5-4 with TRBJ1-2, with D possibly TRBD1 on 6 matching bases. This CDR3 contains 15 residues. Deletions cut 5 bases from V and 5 bases from J, with 19 bases between. CDR1 and CDR2 from the germline V gene are SGHNT and YYREEE (reference sequence). The CDR3: CASSPDSGEGYGYTF. DNA of the CDR3: TGTGCCAGCAGTCCGGATTCAGGGGAGGGGTATGGCTACACCTTC.

Remarks on this clone: In the same sample, other DNA sequences code for this CDR3. The chain has TRBV7-9 and TRBJ2-5, with TRBD2 matching 11 bases. Germline CDR1 and CDR2: SEHNR and FQNEAQ (reference sequence). CDR3 size: 15 residues. V shed 3 bases, J shed 4 bases, and the junction held 4 bases outside the gene matches. The CDR3 region is CASSLGLAGGETQYF. DNA for the CDR3: TGTGCCAGCAGCTTGGGCCTAGCGGGAGGAGAGACCCAGTACTTC.

This rearrangement joins TRBV28 to TRBJ1-1; 12 nucleotides match TRBD1. Germline V gene sequence: CDR1 MDHEN, CDR2 SYDVKM. The V segment lost 8 bases and the J segment 0 bases; nucleotides outside the gene matches: 7. This CDR3 has 16 residues. As DNA, the CDR3 is TGTGCCAGCTCTACCGGGACAGGGGGCCTGAACACTGAAGCTTTCTTT. Encoded protein: CASSTGTGGLNTEAFF.

This clone turned up a few times. The rearrangement joins TRBV4-3 to TRBJ2-2, with TRBD1 as a possible D gene (6 bases). Trimming pared 0 bases from V and 7 bases from J, leaving 12 bases between. Germline loops: CDR1 LGHNA, CDR2 YSLEER. The length of the CDR3 is 15 residues. The CDR3 sequence is CASSQDHGGLGELFF. The CDR3 DNA sequence: TGCGCCAGCAGCCAAGATCATGGGGGCCTCGGGGAGCTGTTTTTT.

The chain joins TRBV10-3 to TRBJ1-2; possibly TRBD1 for D (5 bases). V lost 4 bases and J lost 4, with 22 bases in between. Germline lookup yields CDR1 ENHRY and CDR2 SYGVKD. CDR3 length: 17 residues. CDR3 amino acids: CAISVGGTDSQGYGYTF. As DNA, the CDR3 is TGTGCCATCAGTGTTGGAGGGACTGACAGTCAGGGCTATGGCTACACCTTC.

The genes are TRBV13 and TRBJ2-1, with 9 bases identical to TRBD1. CDR1 and CDR2 (germline): PRHDT, FYEKMQ (reference sequence). The V and J ends lost 5 bases and 1 base, in that order; junction bases with no gene match: 9. CDR3 size: 17 residues. CDR3 loop: CASSPLQDRGSYNEQFF. The CDR3 region has the DNA TGTGCCAGCAGCCCACTCCAGGACAGGGGATCCTACAATGAGCAGTTCTTC.

This chain uses TRBV5-4 with TRBJ1-1; 9 nucleotides align to TRBD1. Looked up from germline, CDR1 is SGHNT and CDR2 is YYREEE (reference sequence). Trimming at V came to 4 bases and at J to 4 bases, leaving 5 bases not matched to a gene. This CDR3 spans 14 amino acids. The CDR3 DNA reads TGTGCCAGCAGCATACAGGGGGCCGGCACTGAAGCTTTCTTT. This sequence encodes CASSIQGAGTEAFF.

V and J are TRBV9 and TRBJ2-1; 7 bases line up with TRBD2. The CDR3 runs to 15 residues. Trimming cost V 4 bases and J 4 bases; bases outside gene matches: 8. Germline V gene data show CDR1 as SGDLS and CDR2 as YYNGEE. The CDR3 region has the DNA TGTGCCAGCAGCCGGGCCGGACTAGAGTACAATGAGCAGTTCTTC. Encoded protein: CASSRAGLEYNEQFF.

This clone was found a few times. This chain links TRBV30 with TRBJ1-4, with 9 bases that match TRBD1. Trimming cost V 5 bases and J 4 bases; bases outside gene matches: 2. The germline CDR1 and CDR2 sequences are GTSNPN and SVGIG (reference sequence). The CDR3 has 13 residues. CDR3 DNA: TGTGCCTGGGGGACAGGGCGTAATGAAAAACTGTTTTTT. The encoded protein is CAWGTGRNEKLFF.

The chain carries TRBV10-3 and TRBJ2-1; 9 bases line up with TRBD1. The length of the CDR3 is 20 residues. Germline lookup yields CDR1 ENHRY and CDR2 SYGVKD. V trimming: 6 bases; J trimming: 1 base; junction bases outside the gene matches: 19. This CDR3 is CAIRALQGANSGPSYNEQFF. The CDR3 DNA sequence: TGTGCCATCAGAGCTTTACAGGGGGCGAATAGCGGGCCTTCCTACAATGAGCAGTTCTTC.

This clone was seen only a few times. V is TRBV5-1 and J is TRBJ2-7; 10 bases match TRBD2. The ends lost 4 bases at V and 7 bases at J; junction bases unmatched: 17. The CDR3 covers 17 residues. CDR1 and CDR2 (germline): SGHRS, YFSETQ. The chain's CDR3 is CASSQDGSGRAWREQYF. The CDR3 DNA is TGCGCCAGCAGCCAGGACGGGAGCGGGAGGGCCTGGAGGGAGCAGTACTTC.

This clone has only a few counts. This rearrangement joins TRBV10-3 to TRBJ1-1; TRBD1 might be the D (5 bases). This CDR3 comprises 14 residues. Germline CDR1 ENHRY, CDR2 SYGVKD. V lost 6 bases to trimming and J lost 1 base, with 12 bases between them. DNA for the CDR3: TGTGCCATCAGCACAAACACAGGGAACACTGAAGCTTTCTTT. It translates to CAISTNTGNTEAFF.

This clone has just a few counts. The rearrangement links TRBV12-5 to TRBJ2-7; a possible D gene is TRBD1 (6 bases). V was clipped by 0 bases and J by 0 bases, with 18 bases between them. The CDR3 contains 18 residues. CDR1 and CDR2 from the germline V gene are LGHNT and FRNRAP. CDR3 protein: CASGLVISNDRSSYEQYF. The CDR3 DNA sequence: TGTGCTAGTGGTTTGGTAATCTCCAATGACAGGAGCTCCTACGAGCAGTACTTC.

This clone appeared a few times. The chain recombines TRBV6-5 with TRBJ1-5; no firm D call. The CDR3 loop spans 16 amino acids. Germline CDR1 reads MNHEY; CDR2 reads SVGAGI. Between the trimmed V and J ends, which lost 0 bases and 0 bases, there was a span of 9 bases. Written as DNA, the CDR3 is TGTGCCAGCAGTTACTCGATACACTATAGCAATCAGCCCCAGCATTTT. This codes for CASSYSIHYSNQPQHF.

The chain links TRBV7-2 to TRBJ1-1; D is possibly TRBD1 (5 bases). V lost 5 bases and J lost 0, with 13 bases in between. Germline V CDR1 and CDR2: SGHTA, FQGNSA. The CDR3 covers 15 residues. The CDR3 reads CASSQTNRLNTEAFF. As DNA, the CDR3 is TGTGCCAGCAGCCAGACAAACAGGTTGAACACTGAAGCTTTCTTT.

The chain joins TRBV5-1 to TRBJ2-2; D is unclear. This CDR3 is built from 16 residues. Germline CDR1 reads SGHRS; CDR2 reads YFSETQ. V lost 1 base, J lost 4 bases, and 14 bases lay in between. The CDR3 here is CASSLKKGVSTGELFF. CDR3 DNA: TGCGCCAGCAGCTTGAAGAAAGGAGTGAGCACCGGGGAGCTGTTTTTT. Based on the CDR3 plus reference TRBV5-1 and TRBJ2-2, the full variable domain is KAGVTQTPRYLIKTRGQQVTLSCSPISGHRSVSWYQQTPGQGLQFLFEYFSETQRNKGNFPGRFSGRQFSNSRSEMNVSTLELGDSALYLCASSLKKGVSTGELFFGEGSRLTVL.

The chain recombines TRBV9 with TRBJ1-4, with a tentative D call TRBD1 (6 bases). Trimming pared 4 bases from V and 6 bases from J, leaving 13 bases between. The CDR3 is 14 residues long. Germline CDR1 and CDR2: SGDLS and YYNGEE. The CDR3 DNA is TGTGCCAGCAGCAGAGGGGGTCTGGATGAAAAACTGTTTTTT. Amino acids: CASSRGGLDEKLFF.